This entry is about one T cell receptor beta chain. No cognate antigen has been identified for it. The record has no base qualities; no much larger clone is one base away. The cysteine opens and the phenylalanine closes a CDR3 of 16 amino acids. The read is trimmed to its CDR3 DNA, 48 bases read in frame from base 1. V ends up 6 bases short and J 0 bases short, with an unmatched junction base count of 8. From a lookup of the germline V gene (reference sequence), CDR1 and CDR2 are WNHNN and SYGVQD. This sample was taken from a study of T-cell reconstitution after alpha-beta-depleted transplantation in children (dated by TCRdb to 2015 to 2016). About the study as a whole: T-cell immune reconstitution after TCRalphabeta/CD19-depleted allogeneic hematopoietic cell transplantation in children was quantitatively tracked in the study by means of TCR repertoire profiling.

The library came from PCR. For sequencing, an Illumina HiSeq 2500 was employed. To normalize quantification of the TCRbeta repertoire, the TCR libraries were built with molecular barcoding that relied on unique molecular identifiers. TCRdb reprocessed the public reads (quality trimming at Q25 with fastp, clone calling with MiXCR) and kept in-frame beta chains. Rows with one shared CDR3 protein collapse into an entry with the most common genes and DNA. Present in this sample are about 640,000 distinct CDR3 sequences, around a sixth of which were seen just once. The ten top clones hold approximately 1.1% of the sample.

The clonotype originates from a human donor who donated a stem cell graft to a child with acute myeloid leukemia. Source: PBMCs from the stem cell graft donor, taken from the stem cell graft. The chain uses TRBV10-1 and TRBJ2-4, with 7 bases matching TRBD1. The CDR3 loop reads CASSRDRVEAKNIQYF. The bases are TGCGCCAGCAGCAGAGACAGGGTGGAAGCCAAAAACATTCAGTACTTC.